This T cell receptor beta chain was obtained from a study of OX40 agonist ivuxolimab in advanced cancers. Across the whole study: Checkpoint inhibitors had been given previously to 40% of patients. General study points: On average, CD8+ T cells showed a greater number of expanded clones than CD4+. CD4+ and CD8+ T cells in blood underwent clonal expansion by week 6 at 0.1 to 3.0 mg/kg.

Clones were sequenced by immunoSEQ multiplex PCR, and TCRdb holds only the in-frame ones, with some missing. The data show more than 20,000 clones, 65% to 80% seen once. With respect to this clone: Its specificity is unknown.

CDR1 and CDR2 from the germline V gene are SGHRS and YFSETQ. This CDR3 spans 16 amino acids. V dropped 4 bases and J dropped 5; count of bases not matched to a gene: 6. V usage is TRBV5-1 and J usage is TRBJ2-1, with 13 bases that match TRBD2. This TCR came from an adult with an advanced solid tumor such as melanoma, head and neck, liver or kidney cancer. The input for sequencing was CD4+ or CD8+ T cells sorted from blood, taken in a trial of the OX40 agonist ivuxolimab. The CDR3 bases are TGCGCCAGCAGCCCGCCCACTAGCGGGGGGGACAATGAGCAGTTCTTC. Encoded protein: CASSPPTSGGDNEQFF.